A single sample gave rise to the 3 T cell receptor beta chains below, sequenced in a study of T-cell reconstitution after alpha-beta-depleted transplantation in children. Unique molecular identifiers featured in how the TCRbeta library was prepared. Using its own MiXCR run on the PCR reads, TCRdb lists one record per CDR3 protein. The sample has nearly 400,000 distinct CDR3 sequences, 20% seen once. The sample here was PBMCs from the stem cell graft donor, taken from the stem cell graft. These receptors originate from a human donor who donated a stem cell graft to a child with acute myeloid leukemia.

As for this clonotype: Possible read error: a much larger clone is one base away. This chain uses TRBV20-1 with TRBJ2-5; TRBD2 agrees at 9 bases. This CDR3 has 14 residues. The junction had 7 bases not matched to a gene; V was cut back by 3 bases and J by 5 bases. Germline CDR1 is DFQATT and CDR2 is SNEGSKA (reference sequence). The CDR3 sequence is CSASGIAGVETQYF. DNA for the CDR3: TGCAGTGCTAGTGGCATAGCGGGAGTTGAGACCCAGTACTTC.

In DNA form, the CDR3 reads TGTGCCAGCAGCTTAACTACAGGGGCCAATGAGCAGTTCTTC. Protein sequence: CASSLTTGANEQFF. This rearrangement joins TRBV7-3 to TRBJ2-1; TRBD1 matches 7 bases. Unmatched junction bases numbered 2, after V lost 0 bases and J lost 6 bases. Germline assignment: CDR1 SGHTA and CDR2 FQGTGA. CDR3 length equals 14 residues.

The chain joins TRBV28 to TRBJ2-5, with 14 bases lining up with TRBD2. Germline V lookup: CDR1 MDHEN, CDR2 SYDVKM. The CDR3 consists of 16 residues. J was trimmed by 5 bases and V by 7 bases; bases with no gene match: 9. CDR3 protein: CASTLTSGRAAETQYF. The DNA of the CDR3 is TGTGCCAGCACCTTGACTAGCGGGAGGGCCGCGGAGACCCAGTACTTC.